The sequence of this TCR beta chain was determined in a study of early T cells in non-severe SARS-CoV-2 infection. Across the study: Sequencing used unsorted whole-blood bulk RNA, so chains lack pairing. Findings of the study overall: VDJdb matching, biased toward anti-spike CD8 responses, missed private and CD4 specificities.

Attachment of unique molecular identifiers to individual cDNA molecules was performed. TCRdb re-called the 5' RACE reads through MiXCR, storing one row per CDR3 protein. The data contain some 61,000 distinct CDR3 sequences, under 11% of them singletons. This clonotype was seen ten or more times. Its antigen is still unknown. Germline V lookup: CDR1 SGHDT, CDR2 YYEEEE. The V and J ends lost 3 bases and 4 bases respectively, with 20 bases between them. The CDR3 sequence is 17 residues long. The specimen sequenced was whole blood. The V and J genes are TRBV5-6 and TRBJ2-1, with D uncertain. This clonotype was sampled from an adult who was a healthcare worker with PCR-confirmed SARS-CoV-2 infection or an uninfected control (not recorded which). CDR3 protein: CASSSLHPVGKYNEQFF. The CDR3, as DNA: TGTGCCAGCAGCTCCCTGCATCCGGTGGGAAAATACAATGAGCAGTTCTTC.